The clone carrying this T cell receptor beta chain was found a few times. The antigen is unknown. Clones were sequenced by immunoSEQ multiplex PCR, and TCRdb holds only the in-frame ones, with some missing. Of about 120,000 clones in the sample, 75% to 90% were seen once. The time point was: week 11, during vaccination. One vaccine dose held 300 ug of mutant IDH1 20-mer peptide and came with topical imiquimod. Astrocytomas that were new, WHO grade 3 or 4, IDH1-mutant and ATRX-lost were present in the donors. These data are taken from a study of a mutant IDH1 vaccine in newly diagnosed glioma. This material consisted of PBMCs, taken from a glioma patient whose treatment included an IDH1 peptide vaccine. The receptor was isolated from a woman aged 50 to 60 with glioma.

In DNA, the CDR3 is TGCGCCAGCAGCCAAATCCAGACTTCACCCTACGAGCAGTACTTC. Translation gives CASSQIQTSPYEQYF. V gene TRBV4-1 combines with J gene TRBJ2-7, with D unresolved. V was trimmed by 2 bases and J by 2 bases, leaving 13 bases between them. Germline V CDR1 and CDR2: MGHRA, YSYEKL. The CDR3 is 15 residues long.